These 25 T cell receptor beta chains were sequenced from one sample in a study of beta chain features in type 1 diabetes. The study, taken as a whole, reports: Within each of all four CD4+ subsets, Type 1 diabetes patients had TCRB CDR3s that were moderately but significantly shorter.

Antigen specificity for these receptors is unknown. What was sequenced were expressed TCRB transcripts, since all of the isolated RNA had been reverse transcribed. Measured with immunoSEQ multiplex PCR; TCRdb has only the in-frame clones, and not every one. The sample holds 150,000 to 200,000 clones, roughly 9% seen once. What was sequenced was central memory CD4+ T cells from blood. These receptors originate from a woman in her 30s with type 1 diabetes.

In its sample, this clone was seen a few times. In DNA form, the CDR3 reads TGTGCCAGTAGTAGCCGACAGCCCCCCTACGAGCAGTACTTC. Amino acids: CASSSRQPPYEQYF. J is TRBJ2-7 and V is TRBV19; tentatively, D is TRBD1 (5 bases). V was trimmed by 4 bases and J by 2 bases, leaving 12 bases between them. The germline V gene encodes CDR1 LNHDA and CDR2 SQIVND (reference sequence). The CDR3 covers 14 residues.

The table lists this clone with a few counts. The rearrangement links TRBV11-2 to TRBJ2-1, with D perhaps matching TRBD1 (5 bases). Looked up from germline, CDR1 is SGHAT and CDR2 is FQNNGV. The CDR3 spans 11 residues. The germline V and J ends were trimmed by 1 base and 10 bases, with 5 bases remaining between them. Here the CDR3 reads CASSLGQEQFF. The DNA for the CDR3 is TGTGCCAGCAGCTTAGGACAGGAGCAGTTCTTC.

This clone has more than one count but fewer than ten. The V and J genes are TRBV5-1 and TRBJ2-1; the match to TRBD2 covers 9 bases. The CDR3 spans 15 residues. The junction had 8 bases not matched to a gene; V was cut back by 5 bases and J by 5 bases. Germline V lookup: CDR1 SGHRS, CDR2 YFSETQ. CDR3 residues: CASRGASGAHNEQFF. The CDR3, as DNA: TGCGCCAGCAGAGGGGCTAGCGGGGCCCACAATGAGCAGTTCTTC.

The chain carries TRBV19 and TRBJ1-1, with D possibly TRBD1 on 5 matching bases. The V and J ends lost 7 bases and 1 base respectively, with 10 bases between them. The length of the CDR3 is 13 residues. Germline loops: CDR1 LNHDA, CDR2 SQIVND (reference sequence). The CDR3 loop is CASTARANTEAFF. CDR3 bases: TGTGCCAGTACGGCCAGGGCGAACACTGAAGCTTTCTTT.

This rearrangement joins TRBV7-2 to TRBJ2-1; 7 nucleotides align to TRBD1. CDR1 is SGHTA and CDR2 is FQGNSA in the germline V gene. V gave up 5 bases and J gave up 6 bases; unmatched junction bases: 7. The CDR3 length is 14 residues. CDR3 residues: CASSIDSGGNEQFF. CDR3 sequence (DNA): TGTGCCAGCAGCATAGATTCAGGGGGCAATGAGCAGTTCTTC. Looking up the rest from reference TRBV7-2 and TRBJ2-1 gives the full variable domain: GAGVSQSPSNKVTEKGKDVELRCDPISGHTALYWYRQSLGQGLEFLIYFQGNSAPDKSGLPSDRFSAERTGGSVSTLTIQRTQQEDSAVYLCASSIDSGGNEQFFGPGTRLTVL.

This clone was detected only a few times. The rearrangement uses TRBV30 and TRBJ2-5; perhaps TRBD2 as D (6 bases). With 3 bases removed from V and 6 bases from J, the gap between germline ends came to 20 bases. CDR3 size: 15 residues. Germline CDR1 and CDR2: GTSNPN and SVGIG (reference sequence). The CDR3 protein is CAWSTRGSNFKTQYF. DNA of the CDR3: TGTGCCTGGAGCACACGGGGGAGTAATTTCAAGACCCAGTACTTC.

This sequence joins TRBV6-5 and TRBJ2-7; 11 positions match TRBD2. J gave up 0 bases and V 4 bases, and 5 bases lay outside the gene matches. This CDR3 is built from 16 residues. Germline V lookup: CDR1 MNHEY, CDR2 SVGAGI. The CDR3 coding sequence is TGTGCCAGCAGTTCGGGACTAGCGGCGAGCTCCTACGAGCAGTACTTC. This sequence encodes CASSSGLAASSYEQYF.

This clone was recorded once. The chain carries TRBV2 and TRBJ2-2, with 13 bases identical to TRBD2. The germline V gene encodes CDR1 SNHLY and CDR2 FYNNEI. With V trimmed by 7 bases and J by 4 bases, 3 bases remained unmatched. The CDR3 runs 15 residues. The CDR3 DNA is TGTGCCAGCATCGGGACTAGCGGGATCACCGGGGAGCTGTTTTTT. Translated, it gives CASIGTSGITGELFF.

The chain couples TRBV11-2 to TRBJ1-5; no reliable D call. The CDR3 totals 13 residues. Trimming removed 5 bases at V and 7 bases at J, with 12 bases between. Germline assignment: CDR1 SGHAT and CDR2 FQNNGV. The CDR3 loop is CASSLHFGQPQHF. The CDR3 DNA reads TGTGCCAGCAGCCTCCACTTCGGGCAGCCCCAGCATTTT. The variable domain in full, completed from reference TRBV11-2 and TRBJ1-5, reads EAGVAQSPRYKIIEKRQSVAFWCNPISGHATLYWYQQILGQGPKLLIQFQNNGVVDDSQLPKDRFSAERLKGVDSTLKIQPAKLEDSAVYLCASSLHFGQPQHFGDGTRLSIL.

The V gene is TRBV6-1, the J gene TRBJ2-7; 7 nucleotides line up with TRBD1. This CDR3 comprises 15 residues. After removal of 5 bases from V and 3 bases from J, the junction contained 10 bases not matched to a gene. Germline V gene sequence: CDR1 MNHNS, CDR2 SASEGT. The CDR3 region is CASSHRTGVNYEQYF. CDR3 sequence (DNA): TGTGCCAGCAGTCATAGGACAGGCGTCAACTACGAGCAGTACTTC.

Only a few counts were recorded for this clone. V and J are TRBV5-4 and TRBJ2-1; TRBD2 agrees at 9 bases. With V trimmed by 3 bases and J by 4 bases, 5 bases remained unmatched. The CDR3 has 15 amino acids. CDR1 and CDR2 (germline): SGHNT, YYREEE (reference sequence). The CDR3 nucleotides are TGTGCCAGCAGCTCGGCAGCGGGAGGTTACAATGAGCAGTTCTTC. Encoded protein: CASSSAAGGYNEQFF.

The rearrangement uses TRBV7-9 and TRBJ2-7; D not certain. Germline CDR1 and CDR2: SEHNR and FQNEAQ (reference sequence). The germline V and J ends were trimmed by 3 bases and 0 bases, with 9 bases remaining between them. The CDR3 runs to 14 residues. The CDR3 coding sequence is TGTGCCAGCAGCTTTAGTACGGTCTCCTACGAGCAGTACTTC. Protein sequence: CASSFSTVSYEQYF.

This clone has only a few counts. V is TRBV7-8 and J is TRBJ2-2; TRBD2 matches 9 bases. CDR3 length: 16 residues. The germline V gene encodes CDR1 SGHVS and CDR2 FQNEAQ. The trim removed 5 bases at V and 0 bases at J, leaving 4 bases unmatched. Here the CDR3 DNA reads TGTGCCAGCAGCCCGAGACTAGCGGCGAACACCGGGGAGCTGTTTTTT. Amino acid sequence: CASSPRLAANTGELFF.

V usage is TRBV6-1 and J usage is TRBJ1-5, with D uncertain. Germline-derived CDR1 and CDR2 are MNHNS and SASEGT. The CDR3 consists of 15 residues. V shed 4 bases and J shed 2 bases, with 12 bases lying between them. The CDR3 sequence is CASSGVNVGNQPQHF. DNA of the CDR3: TGTGCCAGCAGTGGAGTGAACGTCGGCAATCAGCCCCAGCATTTT.

The chain carries TRBV6-6 and TRBJ1-1, with a tentative D call TRBD1 (5 bases). Trimming stripped 6 bases from V and 6 bases from J, with 8 bases between. The CDR3 covers 11 residues. Germline loops: CDR1 MNHNY, CDR2 SVGAGI (reference sequence). CDR3 amino acids: CASRETAEAFF. The CDR3 DNA sequence: TGTGCCAGCAGGGAGACAGCTGAAGCTTTCTTT.

This clone turned up a few times. Relative to the germline gene, one junction end is altered; a read error may explain this. The rearrangement joins TRBV28 to TRBJ2-7; 9 positions match TRBD1. The CDR3 spans 14 residues. Per the germline V gene, CDR1 is MDHEN and CDR2 is SYDVKM. CDR3: CASSLNSYWTGENF. DNA of the CDR3: TGTGCCAGCAGTTTGAACTCATACTGGACAGGGGAAAACTTC. Supplemented by reference TRBV28 and TRBJ2-7, the full variable domain reads DVKVTQSSRYLVKRTGEKVFLECVQDMDHENMFWYRQDPGLGLRLIYFSYDVKMKEKGDIPEGYSVSREKKERFSLILESASTNQTSMYLCASSLNSYWTGENFGPGTRLTVT.

The chain links TRBV7-9 to TRBJ2-7; TRBD2 matches 11 bases. This CDR3 comprises 14 residues. V lost 5 bases and J lost 4; bases outside the gene matches: 4. Germline values: CDR1 SEHNR, CDR2 FQNEAQ (reference sequence). DNA for the CDR3: TGTGCCAGCAGCGTGACTAGCGGGGAATACGAGCAGTACTTC. Amino acid sequence: CASSVTSGEYEQYF.

This clone was counted between two and nine times. DNA for the CDR3: TGTGCCAGCAGCGCAGTCAGGGGCGAGCAGTACTTC. Encoded protein: CASSAVRGEQYF. The V and J genes are TRBV14 and TRBJ2-7, with D perhaps TRBD1 (6 bases). CDR1 and CDR2 from the germline V gene are SGHDN and FVKESK. The CDR3 is 12 amino acids. The V end was cut by 5 bases, the J end by 6 bases, with 11 bases between.

This clone has only a few counts. The chain joins TRBV14 to TRBJ2-3; TRBD2 matches 13 bases. The V and J ends lost 0 bases and 10 bases, in that order; junction bases with no gene match: 7. The CDR3 is 16 amino acids. Per the germline V gene, CDR1 is SGHDN and CDR2 is FVKESK. Here the CDR3 DNA reads TGTGCCAGCAGCCAAGATTGGCTGGGGACTAGCGGGGCGCAGTATTTT. Its translation is CASSQDWLGTSGAQYF.

The chain is built from TRBV7-2 and TRBJ2-1, with 8 bases that match TRBD1. Germline CDR1 and CDR2: SGHTA and FQGNSA. The CDR3 has 13 residues. V shed 5 bases, J shed 7 bases, and the junction held 4 bases outside the gene matches. The CDR3 coding sequence is TGTGCCAGCAGCACGACAGGGGATAATGAGCAGTTCTTC. It codes for CASSTTGDNEQFF.

This chain links TRBV6-6 with TRBJ2-7; 7 bases align to TRBD2. This CDR3 is built from 13 residues. V lost 3 bases and J lost 4; bases outside the gene matches: 3. Germline values: CDR1 MNHNY, CDR2 SVGAGI (reference sequence). CDR3 nucleotide sequence: TGTGCCAGCAGTTATAATAGCGGGTACGAGCAGTACTTC. This gives the protein CASSYNSGYEQYF.

The rearrangement joins TRBV2 to TRBJ1-1, with a tentative D call TRBD1 (5 bases). V was pared by 2 bases and J by 6 bases, with 13 bases between. The germline CDR1 and CDR2 sequences are SNHLY and FYNNEI. This CDR3 comprises 14 residues. The CDR3 protein is CASSEYATVPEAFF. The CDR3 DNA reads as TGTGCCAGCAGTGAATATGCGACAGTCCCTGAAGCTTTCTTT.

This clone was seen a handful of times. The chain carries TRBV4-1 and TRBJ2-1; D perhaps matches TRBD2 (6 bases). The CDR3 totals 16 residues. The V gene lost 0 bases and the J gene lost 3 bases, with 12 bases spanning the gap. Germline V CDR1 and CDR2: MGHRA, YSYEKL. The CDR3 nucleotides are TGCGCCAGCAGCCAAGATCTGAGACTAGACTACAATGAGCAGTTCTTC. Residues: CASSQDLRLDYNEQFF.

This chain uses TRBV5-1 with TRBJ1-1, with a tentative D call TRBD1 (6 bases). The germline CDR1 and CDR2 sequences are SGHRS and YFSETQ. V lost 5 bases and J lost 1, with 9 bases in between. The CDR3 covers 13 residues. The CDR3 loop reads CASREQGNTEAFF. The CDR3 DNA reads TGCGCCAGCAGGGAACAGGGGAACACTGAAGCTTTCTTT.

The chain uses TRBV19 and TRBJ2-6, with 7 positions matching TRBD1. The CDR3 sequence is 17 residues long. V trimming: 6 bases; J trimming: 2 bases; junction bases outside the gene matches: 10. Germline V gives CDR1 LNHDA, CDR2 SQIVND (reference sequence). CDR3 in amino acids: CASSYLPQGAGANVLTF. CDR3 nucleotide sequence: TGTGCCAGTAGCTATCTCCCCCAGGGGGCTGGGGCCAACGTCCTGACTTTC.